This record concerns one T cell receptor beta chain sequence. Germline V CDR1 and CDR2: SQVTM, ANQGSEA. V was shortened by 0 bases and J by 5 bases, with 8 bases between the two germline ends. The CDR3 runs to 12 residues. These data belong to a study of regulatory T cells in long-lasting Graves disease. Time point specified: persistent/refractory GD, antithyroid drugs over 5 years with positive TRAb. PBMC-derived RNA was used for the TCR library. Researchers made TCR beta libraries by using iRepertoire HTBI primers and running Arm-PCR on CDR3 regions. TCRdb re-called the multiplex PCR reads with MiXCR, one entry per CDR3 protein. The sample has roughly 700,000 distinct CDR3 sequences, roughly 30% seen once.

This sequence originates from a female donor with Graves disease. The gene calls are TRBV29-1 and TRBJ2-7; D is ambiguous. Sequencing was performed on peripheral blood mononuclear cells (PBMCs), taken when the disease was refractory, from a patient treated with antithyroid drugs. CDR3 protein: CSVEEVRDEQYF. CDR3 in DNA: TGCAGCGTTGAAGAGGTCCGGGACGAGCAGTACTTC.